These 22 T cell receptor beta chains came from one sample sequenced in a study of T cells in Graves' hyperthyroidism and ophthalmopathy. RNA transcripts yielded amplified TCR beta CDR3 regions. TCR CDR3 regions were first amplified by RT-PCR with HTBI primers. TCRdb reprocessed the multiplex PCR reads with MiXCR, giving one entry per CDR3 protein. Of around 610,000 distinct CDR3 sequences in the sample, roughly 15% were seen once. The sample comprised blood. The receptors stem from a woman between 40 and 50 years old with Graves' ophthalmopathy.

The J gene is TRBJ2-2, the V gene TRBV7-3; D is uncertain. Trimming shortened V by 5 bases and J by 4 bases, and 14 bases separated the two germline ends. Germline V gene sequence: CDR1 SGHTA, CDR2 FQGTGA. This CDR3 spans 15 amino acids. Here the CDR3 reads CASSDHFGGTGELFF. CDR3 bases: TGTGCCAGCAGCGACCACTTCGGCGGCACCGGGGAGCTGTTTTTT.

The chain recombines TRBV28 with TRBJ2-7; TRBD1 agrees at 10 bases. This CDR3 contains 17 residues. Per germline, CDR1 MDHEN and CDR2 SYDVKM. V shed 5 bases and J 0 bases; nucleotides not matched to a gene: 10. The CDR3 nucleotides read TGTGCCAGCAGTCCGCCCCCCCGGACAGGGGGCTCCTACGAGCAGTACTTC. This codes for CASSPPPRTGGSYEQYF.

This clonotype showed up many times. The chain couples TRBV6-1 to TRBJ1-4; D gene ambiguous. Trimming cost V 7 bases and J 8 bases, with 5 bases left between them. CDR3 length equals 10 residues. Germline assignment: CDR1 MNHNS and CDR2 SASEGT. Written as DNA, the CDR3 is TGTGCCAGCATGATGGAAAAACTGTTTTTT. This encodes CASMMEKLFF.

This clonotype has at least ten counts. J is TRBJ2-5 and V is TRBV18; D is unresolved. The CDR3 loop spans 13 amino acids. Germline V lookup: CDR1 KGHSH, CDR2 LQKENI. Trimming shortened V by 0 bases and J by 1 base, and 3 bases separated the two germline ends. The CDR3 protein is CASSPPLQETQYF. Here the CDR3 DNA reads TGTGCCAGCTCACCACCCCTCCAAGAGACCCAGTACTTC.

This clonotype was detected ten times or more. The CDR3 reads CASSLRVDLQETQYF. The CDR3 nucleotides are TGTGCCAGCAGTTTACGGGTGGACTTACAAGAGACCCAGTACTTC. The chain carries TRBV27 and TRBJ2-5; TRBD2 might be the D (5 bases). Trimming pared 2 bases from V and 2 bases from J, leaving 12 bases between. CDR3 length equals 15 residues. The germline CDR1 and CDR2 sequences are MNHEY and SMNVEV (reference sequence).

This chain links TRBV5-1 with TRBJ2-7, with D possibly matching TRBD2 (5 bases). Trimming left V 0 bases short and J 0 bases short, with 16 bases between. From germline, CDR1 is SGHRS and CDR2 YFSETQ. CDR3 length: 17 residues. CDR3 in amino acids: CASSLAPPGLASYEQYF. CDR3 sequence (DNA): TGCGCCAGCAGCTTGGCCCCCCCTGGACTTGCCTCCTACGAGCAGTACTTC.

Many counts were recorded for this clonotype. The chain combines TRBV28 with TRBJ2-7; D not certain. This CDR3 is built from 14 residues. CDR1 is MDHEN and CDR2 is SYDVKM in the germline V gene. V lost 6 bases and J lost 2, with 14 bases in between. This chain's CDR3 is CASSEIEFAYEQYF. The CDR3 DNA sequence: TGTGCCAGCAGCGAGATTGAATTCGCCTACGAGCAGTACTTC.

This clonotype occurred many times. CDR3 protein: CASSPDRGRYTEAFF. CDR3 in DNA: TGTGCCAGCAGTCCCGACAGGGGGCGTTACACTGAAGCTTTCTTT. The rearrangement links TRBV28 to TRBJ1-1, with 10 nucleotides matching TRBD1. Germline V gives CDR1 MDHEN, CDR2 SYDVKM. CDR3 size: 15 residues. Trimming removed 5 bases from V and 3 bases from J; junction bases left unmatched: 6.

This clonotype was seen repeatedly, ten times or more. V and J are TRBV28 and TRBJ2-7; TRBD2 aligns across 11 bases. Germline CDR1 is MDHEN and CDR2 is SYDVKM. The CDR3 totals 17 residues. V gave up 2 bases and J gave up 5 bases; unmatched junction bases: 11. For the CDR3, the DNA is TGTGCCAGCAGTTTAGGGGTTCGACTAGCGGGAAGCGACGAGCAGTACTTC. It encodes CASSLGVRLAGSDEQYF.

The table lists this clonotype with a few counts. This chain connects TRBV20-1 to TRBJ2-5, with D hard to call. Germline CDR1 reads DFQATT; CDR2 reads SNEGSKA (reference sequence). The V end lost 3 bases, the J end lost 5 bases, and 13 bases lay between the germline ends. The CDR3 is made up of 13 amino acids. The CDR3: CSARKAPLETQYF. As DNA, the CDR3 is TGCAGTGCTAGGAAGGCTCCATTGGAGACCCAGTACTTC.

This clonotype was counted only a few times. CDR3 nucleotides: TGTGCCACCAGCAGGCCACACGCGAACACCGGGGAGCTGTTTTTT. It is translated as CATSRPHANTGELFF. V and J are TRBV15 and TRBJ2-2; D gene ambiguous. This CDR3 spans 15 amino acids. Germline CDR1 and CDR2: LNHNV and YYDKDF (reference sequence). Trimming removed 3 bases at V and 0 bases at J, with 8 bases between. The whole variable domain, filled in from reference TRBV15 and TRBJ2-2, reads DAMVIQNPRYQVTQFGKPVTLSCSQTLNHNVMYWYQQKSSQAPKLLFHYYDKDFNNEADTPDNFQSRRPNTSFCFLDIRSPGLGDTAMYLCATSRPHANTGELFFGEGSRLTVL.

This clonotype was detected a few times. The chain recombines TRBV28 with TRBJ2-1; D is possibly TRBD1 (5 bases). Germline V gene sequence: CDR1 MDHEN, CDR2 SYDVKM. The V end lost 6 bases, the J end lost 8 bases, and 11 bases lay between the germline ends. CDR3 length: 12 residues. In DNA form, the CDR3 reads TGTGCCAGCAGGACAGAAAGGGATGAGCAGTTCTTC. It yields the protein CASRTERDEQFF.

This clonotype has a handful of counts. The J gene is TRBJ1-6, the V gene TRBV25-1; D remains ambiguous. This CDR3 region has 13 residues. V was trimmed by 7 bases and J by 6 bases, leaving 10 bases between them. Germline values: CDR1 MGHDK, CDR2 SYGVNS. The CDR3 region is CASTPAGNSPLHF. The DNA of the CDR3 is TGTGCCAGCACCCCGGCGGGTAATTCACCCCTCCACTTT.

This clonotype was recorded many times. This sequence joins TRBV12-3 or TRBV12-4 and TRBJ2-5, with D hard to call. V gave up 1 base and J gave up 3 bases, with 9 bases separating them. This CDR3 has 14 residues. The CDR3 loop reads CASSLVRRKETQYF. CDR3 DNA sequence: TGTGCCAGCAGTTTAGTGCGCAGAAAAGAGACCCAGTACTTC.

This clonotype was counted many times. The chain combines TRBV11-2 with TRBJ1-3; 9 bases are shared with TRBD1. Germline CDR1 and CDR2: SGHAT and FQNNGV. V was clipped by 5 bases and J by 0 bases; unmatched bases: 8. The CDR3 runs to 17 residues. The CDR3 DNA reads as TGTGCCAGCAGCCCAAGTTACAGGGGGCTCTCTGGAAACACCATATATTTT. Translated: CASSPSYRGLSGNTIYF.

This clonotype was seen repeatedly, ten times or more. The chain couples TRBV6-2 or TRBV6-3 to TRBJ2-7; maybe TRBD1 (5 bases). V was clipped by 0 bases and J by 2 bases, with 11 bases between them. The CDR3 has 15 residues. Germline V gene lookup returns CDR1 MNHEY and CDR2 SVGEGT. The CDR3 sequence: CASSYSGRVTYEQYF. CDR3 sequence (DNA): TGTGCCAGCAGTTACTCGGGCAGGGTAACCTACGAGCAGTACTTC.

This clonotype was counted only a few times. The rearrangement uses TRBV18 and TRBJ1-2; D gene uncertain. Germline CDR1 KGHSH, CDR2 LQKENI. CDR3 length: 14 amino acids. Trimming stripped 3 bases from V and 8 bases from J, with 16 bases between. CDR3 nucleotides: TGTGCCAGCTCACCGTCGGCCCTCATTGGGGGCTACACCTTC. Protein: CASSPSALIGGYTF. Full variable domain (rest looked up from reference TRBV18 and TRBJ1-2): NAGVMQNPRHLVRRRGQEARLRCSPMKGHSHVYWYRQLPEEGLKFMVYLQKENIIDESGMPKERFSAEFPKEGPSILRIQQVVRGDSAAYFCASSPSALIGGYTFGSGTRLTVV.

This clonotype was seen a few times. The V gene is TRBV28, the J gene TRBJ2-5; D may be TRBD2 (5 bases). The germline gives CDR1 MDHEN, CDR2 SYDVKM. The CDR3 has 15 amino acids. The V gene lost 7 bases and the J gene lost 1 base, with 16 bases spanning the gap. CDR3 protein: CASKQAAHLQETQYF. CDR3 coding DNA: TGTGCCAGCAAACAAGCGGCACACCTCCAAGAGACCCAGTACTTC.

Ten or more counts support this clonotype. CDR3 coding DNA: TGTGCCAGCAGTGGGGCAGGGGGCTACACCTTC. Translating gives CASSGAGGYTF. J is TRBJ1-2 and V is TRBV28; D possibly corresponds to TRBD1 (5 bases). This CDR3 is 11 amino acids long. V lost 5 bases and J 8 bases, leaving 9 bases between the germline ends. The germline V gene encodes CDR1 MDHEN and CDR2 SYDVKM.

This clonotype came up a few times. The rearrangement joins TRBV12-3 or TRBV12-4 to TRBJ2-7; the D gene could be TRBD1 or TRBD2 (5 bases each). The CDR3 is 15 amino acids. V was clipped by 7 bases and J by 5 bases, with 21 bases between them. This CDR3 reads CASTLRDLKSHEQYF. CDR3 DNA: TGTGCCAGCACTCTCCGGGACCTGAAAAGCCACGAGCAGTACTTC.

This clonotype was seen ten or more times. V gene TRBV6-5 combines with J gene TRBJ2-7; no firm D call. Germline V CDR1 and CDR2: MNHEY, SVGAGI. V shed 6 bases and J shed 0 bases, with 18 bases lying between them. The CDR3 is made up of 16 amino acids. The CDR3: CASRDSQGPSSYEQYF. CDR3 in DNA: TGTGCCAGCAGAGACTCCCAAGGGCCTAGCTCCTACGAGCAGTACTTC.

This clonotype was detected ten times or more. This sequence joins TRBV4-3 and TRBJ2-3; D call uncertain. The CDR3 covers 16 residues. Germline lookup yields CDR1 LGHNA and CDR2 YSLEER. Trimming removed 1 base from V and 6 bases from J, with 17 bases in between. CDR3 coding DNA: TGCGCCAGCAGCCAAGGAGCAAACCTGGAAATTGATACGCAGTATTTT. Amino acids: CASSQGANLEIDTQYF.